This TCR beta chain comes out of a study of graft-versus-host responses after intestinal transplantation. With V trimmed by 3 bases and J by 5 bases, 3 bases remained unmatched. This CDR3 is built from 15 residues. Germline values: CDR1 MNHEY, CDR2 SVGAGI. TCRdb keeps only in-frame clones here, not all; method: immunoSEQ multiplex PCR. The data contain about 86,000 clones, more than 85% of them singletons. A note on this clone: Its target is unknown.

Source: unstimulated CD8+ T cells sorted from spleen or lymph node cells, taken before intestinal transplant. The genes are TRBV6-5 and TRBJ2-2, with 10 bases lining up with TRBD1. The TCR sequence derives from a human donor who received an intestinal transplant. CDR3: CASSYGTGDTGELFF. CDR3 DNA: TGTGCCAGCAGTTATGGGACAGGGGATACCGGGGAGCTGTTTTTT.